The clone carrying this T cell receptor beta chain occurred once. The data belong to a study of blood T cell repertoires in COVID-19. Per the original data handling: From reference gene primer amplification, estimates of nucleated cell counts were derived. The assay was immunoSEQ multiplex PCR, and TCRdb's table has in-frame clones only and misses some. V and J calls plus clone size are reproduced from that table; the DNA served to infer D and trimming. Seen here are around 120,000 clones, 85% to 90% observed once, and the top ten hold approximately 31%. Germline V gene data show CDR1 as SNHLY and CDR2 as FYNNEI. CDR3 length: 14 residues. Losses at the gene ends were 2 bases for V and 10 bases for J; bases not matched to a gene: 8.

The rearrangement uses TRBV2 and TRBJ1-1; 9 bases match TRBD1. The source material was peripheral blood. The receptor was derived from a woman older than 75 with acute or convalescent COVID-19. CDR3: CASSETGGGFRAFF. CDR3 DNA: TGTGCCAGCAGTGAAACAGGGGGCGGATTTCGAGCTTTCTTT.